Below are 15 T cell receptor beta chains sequenced from a single sample in a study of shared T cell receptors in the human thymus. Assay used: immunoSEQ multiplex PCR; TCRdb lists only in-frame clones, some missing. The sample has roughly 710,000 clones, approximately 85% seen once. These data were likewise used in another study, on human thymus T cells.

Sequencing was performed on thymocytes. These receptors came from a girl under two years old with a congenital heart defect.

The genes are TRBV5-6 and TRBJ1-1; a possible D gene is TRBD1 (5 bases). With 1 base removed from V and 7 bases from J, the gap between germline ends came to 14 bases. This CDR3 is 14 amino acids long. From germline, CDR1 is SGHDT and CDR2 YYEEEE. CDR3 amino acids: CASSLLGGDFEAFF. The CDR3 coding sequence is TGTGCCAGCAGCTTGCTTGGGGGGGACTTTGAAGCTTTCTTT.

The chain uses TRBV25-1 and TRBJ2-7; 7 bases agree with TRBD2. This CDR3 is built from 17 residues. Per the germline V gene, CDR1 is MGHDK and CDR2 is SYGVNS. Trimming took 5 bases from V and 6 from J; bases not matched to a gene: 19. CDR3: CASSPQRAGRGMGEQYF. The CDR3 coding sequence is TGTGCCAGCAGTCCCCAAAGGGCCGGGCGGGGGATGGGCGAGCAGTACTTC.

V usage is TRBV9 and J usage is TRBJ1-3; weak D call: TRBD1 (6 bases). CDR3 length: 17 amino acids. V gave up 1 base and J gave up 1 base, with 15 bases separating them. Germline V gene data show CDR1 as SGDLS and CDR2 as YYNGEE. CDR3 protein: CASSVQDRRSSGNTIYF. CDR3 DNA sequence: TGTGCCAGCAGCGTACAAGACAGGCGAAGTTCTGGAAACACCATATATTTT.

This chain joins TRBV6-1 and TRBJ2-7; the D gene is possibly TRBD1 (5 bases). The CDR3 has 16 amino acids. In germline, CDR1 is MNHNS, CDR2 SASEGT. V gave up 1 base and J gave up 1 base, with 14 bases separating them. This chain's CDR3 is CASSEVDSPESYEQYF. CDR3 bases: TGTGCCAGCAGTGAAGTAGACAGCCCCGAGTCCTACGAGCAGTACTTC.

This chain uses TRBV2 with TRBJ2-7; 10 bases are a match to TRBD1. Unmatched junction bases numbered 10, after V lost 10 bases and J lost 4 bases. There are 14 residues in the CDR3. Germline V gene lookup returns CDR1 SNHLY and CDR2 FYNNEI. The CDR3 DNA sequence: TGTGCCAACAAGCGGCCGGGACAGGGGTACGAGCAGTACTTC. Translating it yields CANKRPGQGYEQYF. The variable domain in full, with the rest retrieved from reference TRBV2 and TRBJ2-7, is EPEVTQTPSHQVTQMGQEVILRCVPISNHLYFYWYRQILGQKVEFLVSFYNNEISEKSEIFDDQFSVERPDGSNFTLKIRSTKLEDSAMYFCANKRPGQGYEQYFGPGTRLTVT.

On this clone itself: This sample includes further DNA sequences coding for the same CDR3. CDR3 residues: CASSPGTFNNSPLHF. CDR3 DNA sequence: TGTGCCAGCAGCCCAGGGACATTTAATAATTCACCCCTCCACTTT. The rearrangement uses TRBV13 and TRBJ1-6, with D perhaps matching TRBD1 (6 bases). The ends were cut back, 5 bases at V and 5 bases at J, with 13 bases in the middle. Germline V CDR1 and CDR2: PRHDT, FYEKMQ (reference sequence). The CDR3 is made up of 15 amino acids. The entire variable domain, with the rest obtained from reference TRBV13 and TRBJ1-6, is as follows: AAGVIQSPRHLIKEKRETATLKCYPIPRHDTVYWYQQGPGQDPQFLISFYEKMQSDKGSIPDRFSAQQFSDYHSELNMSSLELGDSALYFCASSPGTFNNSPLHFGNGTRLTVT.

Written as DNA, the CDR3 is TGTGCCAGCAGCTTACCCCGGGACAGGGACACTGAAGCTTTCTTT. This gives the protein CASSLPRDRDTEAFF. The chain links TRBV11-2 to TRBJ1-1, with TRBD1 identical over 9 bases. The ends lost 2 bases at V and 3 bases at J; junction bases unmatched: 4. The length of the CDR3 is 15 residues. Germline lookup yields CDR1 SGHAT and CDR2 FQNNGV.

This chain links TRBV5-1 with TRBJ2-1, with 15 bases that match TRBD2. The germline gives CDR1 SGHRS, CDR2 YFSETQ. J gave up 8 bases and V 5 bases, and 2 bases lay outside the gene matches. The CDR3 contains 14 residues. The CDR3 bases are TGCGCCAGCAGTGGGACTAGCGGGGGGCATGAGCAGTTCTTC. Amino acids: CASSGTSGGHEQFF.

The table lists this clone with a few counts. The chain joins TRBV5-6 to TRBJ1-3; D may be TRBD1 (6 bases). CDR3 length equals 15 residues. CDR1 SGHDT and CDR2 YYEEEE come from the germline V gene. V lost 5 bases to trimming and J lost 0 bases, with 12 bases between them. The CDR3 loop reads CASRQEQGSGNTIYF. The CDR3 DNA follows: TGTGCCAGCAGACAAGAACAGGGCTCTGGAAACACCATATATTTT.

This chain links TRBV5-1 with TRBJ1-1; D ambiguous. From germline, CDR1 is SGHRS and CDR2 YFSETQ. V lost 0 bases and J lost 3, with 18 bases in between. CDR3 length: 17 residues. The CDR3 DNA reads TGCGCCAGCAGCTTGGTTAGCCACCATGGGTGGGACACTGAAGCTTTCTTT. It translates to CASSLVSHHGWDTEAFF.

The V and J genes are TRBV5-6 and TRBJ2-1, with D tentatively TRBD1 (6 bases). V lost 0 bases and J lost 4, with 8 bases in between. The CDR3 has 14 residues. CDR1 and CDR2 from the germline V gene are SGHDT and YYEEEE. In nucleotides, the CDR3 is TGTGCCAGCAGCTTGGTACAGGGTTACAATGAGCAGTTCTTC. It translates to CASSLVQGYNEQFF.

The chain carries TRBV5-1 and TRBJ2-1; D is ambiguous. From germline, CDR1 is SGHRS and CDR2 YFSETQ. The V end was cut by 2 bases, the J end by 8 bases, with 11 bases between. This CDR3 is built from 13 residues. CDR3 in DNA: TGCGCCAGCAGCTTAATCCGCCGGGATGAGCAGTTCTTC. It is translated as CASSLIRRDEQFF.

This chain connects TRBV11-2 to TRBJ2-5; 7 nucleotides line up with TRBD1. Germline trimming cut 0 bases from V and 3 bases from J; bases unmatched to any gene: 13. Germline V gene data show CDR1 as SGHAT and CDR2 as FQNNGV. The length of the CDR3 is 18 residues. CDR3 sequence: CASSLDLRGQVGKETQYF. The CDR3 DNA follows: TGTGCCAGCAGCTTAGATCTAAGGGGGCAGGTCGGGAAAGAGACCCAGTACTTC.

The chain carries TRBV14 and TRBJ2-6; unclear D gene. Trimming stripped 5 bases from V and 2 bases from J, with 10 bases between. CDR3 length: 15 amino acids. CDR1 SGHDN and CDR2 FVKESK come from the germline V gene. The CDR3 sequence is CASSSAITGANVLTF. For the CDR3, the DNA is TGTGCCAGCAGCTCTGCTATAACTGGGGCCAACGTCCTGACTTTC. Drawing the rest from reference TRBV14 and TRBJ2-6, the complete variable domain is EAGVTQFPSHSVIEKGQTVTLRCDPISGHDNLYWYRRVMGKEIKFLLHFVKESKQDESGMPNNRFLAERTGGTYSTLKVQPAELEDSGVYFCASSSAITGANVLTFGAGSRLTVL.

V usage is TRBV28 and J usage is TRBJ1-1, with 10 bases aligning to TRBD1. V dropped 5 bases and J dropped 0; count of bases not matched to a gene: 21. CDR3 size: 21 residues. CDR1 MDHEN and CDR2 SYDVKM come from the germline V gene. The CDR3 sequence is CASSPITVTGGGEGMNTEAFF. The CDR3 DNA is TGTGCCAGCAGTCCCATTACGGTGACAGGGGGCGGCGAGGGCATGAACACTGAAGCTTTCTTT.